The 9 T cell receptor beta chains given below trace back to one sample, sequenced in a study of blood T cell repertoires in COVID-19. Clones were sequenced by immunoSEQ multiplex PCR, and TCRdb holds only the in-frame ones, with some missing. This table holds just over 250,000 clones, roughly 86% found once. The sample was peripheral blood. The receptors originated from a woman in her fifties or sixties with acute or convalescent COVID-19.

V and J are TRBV4-2 and TRBJ2-2; possibly TRBD2 for D (5 bases). With 2 bases removed from V and 0 bases from J, the gap between germline ends came to 13 bases. The germline gives CDR1 LGHNA, CDR2 YNFKEQ. The CDR3 consists of 17 residues. CDR3 sequence: CASSQFDRGTNTGELFF. The CDR3 DNA reads as TGTGCCAGCAGCCAATTTGACCGGGGAACGAACACCGGGGAGCTGTTTTTT.

The chain couples TRBV6-2 or TRBV6-3 to TRBJ1-6; TRBD1 might be the D (6 bases). CDR1 and CDR2 (germline): MNHEY, SVGEGT. There are 16 residues in the CDR3. V was pared by 4 bases and J by 7 bases, with 17 bases between. This chain's CDR3 is CASSSSRGGSNSPLHF. As DNA, the CDR3 is TGTGCCAGCAGTTCCTCGAGGGGGGGCTCGAATTCACCCCTCCACTTT.

The chain uses TRBV27 and TRBJ2-5, with TRBD2 identical over 7 bases. There are 14 residues in the CDR3. Unmatched junction bases numbered 5, after V lost 4 bases and J lost 3 bases. Per the germline V gene, CDR1 is MNHEY and CDR2 is SMNVEV (reference sequence). The CDR3: CASSSFAGEETQYF. The CDR3 DNA is TGTGCCAGCAGTTCCTTCGCGGGGGAAGAGACCCAGTACTTC.

V usage is TRBV4-1 and J usage is TRBJ1-1, with D possibly matching TRBD1 (6 bases). The CDR3 is made up of 18 amino acids. The V gene's germline CDR1 is MGHRA and CDR2 YSYEKL. V was cut by 4 bases and J by 1 base, with 22 bases left in between. CDR3: CASSLPYTLLDRNTEAFF. In DNA form, the CDR3 reads TGCGCCAGCAGCCTTCCTTACACGCTGCTGGACAGGAACACTGAAGCTTTCTTT.

The rearrangement joins TRBV24-1 to TRBJ2-5; weak D call: TRBD1 (5 bases). The V end was cut by 4 bases, the J end by 2 bases, with 10 bases between. The V gene's germline CDR1 is KGHDR and CDR2 SFDVKD. The CDR3 has 14 residues. The CDR3 DNA follows: TGTGCCACCAGTGACGGAACAGGACAAGAGACCCAGTACTTC. This gives the protein CATSDGTGQETQYF.

V and J are TRBV28 and TRBJ2-1; 9 bases match TRBD2. The V gene end was trimmed by 5 bases and the J gene end by 8 bases; junction bases not matched to a gene: 13. CDR3 length: 16 residues. Per germline, CDR1 MDHEN and CDR2 SYDVKM. The CDR3 is CASSPRGSGRFDEQFF. The CDR3 DNA is TGTGCCAGCAGTCCCCGGGGGAGCGGGAGGTTCGATGAGCAGTTCTTC.

V usage is TRBV6-1 and J usage is TRBJ2-7; the match to TRBD1 covers 8 bases. This CDR3 region has 15 residues. Germline lookup yields CDR1 MNHNS and CDR2 SASEGT. V dropped 1 base and J dropped 3; count of bases not matched to a gene: 5. The CDR3 coding sequence is TGTGCCAGCAGTGAAGTATTCGGACAGGGCTACGAGCAGTACTTC. It is translated as CASSEVFGQGYEQYF.

The chain uses TRBV6-2 or TRBV6-3 and TRBJ2-3; 9 bases line up with TRBD2. This CDR3 region has 16 residues. Germline CDR1 MNHEY, CDR2 SVGEGT. Trimming took 0 bases from V and 1 from J; bases not matched to a gene: 2. The DNA of the CDR3 is TGTGCCAGCAGTTACTCGCGGGAGGGGGGCACAGATACGCAGTATTTT. It specifies CASSYSREGGTDTQYF.

This clone has just a few counts. The V gene is TRBV12-5, the J gene TRBJ1-4; the D gene is possibly TRBD1 (6 bases). CDR1 LGHNT and CDR2 FRNRAP come from the germline V gene. This CDR3 spans 16 amino acids. V lost 7 bases and J 0 bases, leaving 15 bases between the germline ends. CDR3 bases: TGTGCTAGTGTCACGAGGACAGAAGCAACTAATGAAAAACTGTTTTTT. Encoded protein: CASVTRTEATNEKLFF.